A single sample is the source of the 4 T cell receptor beta chains below, sequenced in a study of HIV-infected patients and healthy controls. The repertoire came from unfractionated whole blood and reflected all unsorted peripheral T cells. cDNA was made from about 500 ng RNA using alpha and beta constant primers. Alpha and beta chain libraries were made separately by chain-specific third strand synthesis with multiplexing indices. TCRdb recomputed calls from the 5' RACE reads with MiXCR, one row per CDR3 protein. The sample gives more than 15,000 distinct CDR3 sequences, about 12% of which show up once; 8.5% to 14% is in the top ten. Sequences were obtained from blood. All receptors come from an adult in good health.

This clonotype was found many times. J is TRBJ2-3 and V is TRBV6-5; D not certain. The CDR3 length is 11 residues. Trimming removed 10 bases at V and 4 bases at J, with 9 bases between. Germline CDR1 is MNHEY and CDR2 is SVGAGI. This chain's CDR3 is CATSRADTQYF. As DNA, the CDR3 is TGTGCCACCTCCCGGGCAGATACGCAGTATTTT.

This clonotype was picked up many times. The chain combines TRBV6-5 with TRBJ2-3, with 7 bases aligning to TRBD2. In germline, CDR1 is MNHEY, CDR2 SVGAGI. The CDR3 spans 15 residues. V lost 2 bases, J lost 1 base, and 3 bases stayed unmatched. The CDR3 sequence: CASSYRRGGTDTQYF. CDR3 in DNA: TGTGCCAGCAGTTACAGACGGGGGGGCACAGATACGCAGTATTTT.

CDR3 in DNA: TGTGCCAGCAGCGCTCACGTAGGGACTTACACTGAAGCTTTCTTT. Protein product: CASSAHVGTYTEAFF. This rearrangement joins TRBV7-2 to TRBJ1-1; possibly TRBD1 for D (5 bases). The CDR3 totals 15 residues. With 5 bases removed from V and 3 bases from J, the gap between germline ends came to 16 bases. Germline CDR1 reads SGHTA; CDR2 reads FQGNSA.

This clonotype ranks as medium-sized (0.01 to 0.1%). The J gene is TRBJ2-7, the V gene TRBV11-2, with D possibly TRBD1 on 7 matching bases. There are 18 residues in the CDR3. Germline-derived CDR1 and CDR2 are SGHAT and FQNNGV. Trimming removed 5 bases at V and 3 bases at J, with 26 bases between. CDR3 sequence (DNA): TGTGCCAGCAGCCACACGCTCGGAGGGCGACAGGGCAACTACGAGCAGTACTTC. Encoded protein: CASSHTLGGRQGNYEQYF.